A single TCR beta chain is shown here with its context. Its antigen is currently not known. Per-nucleotide qualities are absent, and no much larger clonotype sits a single base away. The approximately 41 donors, aged about 6 to 100 years, were systemically healthy Caucasian individuals from Russia. Each donor gave 8 to 10 milliliters of peripheral blood, collected into EDTA-treated Vacutainer tubes. Ficoll-Paque density-gradient centrifugation was used to isolate PBMCs, with at least 6 million obtained per sample. Total RNA, at least 6 micrograms per sample, was extracted from PBMCs with Trizol reagent. For every donor, flow cytometry on a PBMC aliquot measured the percentage of naive CD45RAhigh/CD27high T cells. The sample is drawn from a study of blood T cells in healthy people across ages (dated by TCRdb to about 2015). Concerning the study at large: In model experiments, template switching captured about one uniquely barcoded TCR beta cDNA molecule for every two T cells. The donors were split into four age groups: young (average around 15 years), middle-aged (nearly 40), aged (over 55) and long-lived (roughly 77). Donors of different ages were randomly distributed across sequencing lanes to avoid experimental bias. For two donors (one aged 18 to 29 and one aged 80 or older), the study analyzed two additional independent replicas of 1 million unique cDNA reads from the same blood draw. Age-related changes in TCR beta repertoire diversity were measured in the study by deep sequencing normalized with unique cDNA molecular identifiers. Study-wide conclusions, independent of this receptor: Because profiling used bulk unsorted PBMCs, naive and antigen-experienced compartments could not be compared conclusively. Estimates of total diversity based on one million sequenced T cells were regarded as lower bounds and as underestimates. Compared with the aged group, the long-lived group had more naive CD4+ T cells, fewer expanded clones and increased TCR diversity, suggesting age selection. A strong correlation was found between observed TCR beta diversity and the percentage of naive T cells measured by flow cytometry. Observed TCR beta diversity per million T cells fell roughly linearly with age, and a significant reduction was already apparent by age roughly 40. Because the CMV infection status of the donors was unknown, age-related changes in expanded clonotypes may potentially have been confounded.

CDR1 and CDR2, per the germline V gene, are SNHLY and FYNNEI. Spanning cysteine to phenylalanine, the CDR3 consists of 13 amino acids. Solely the CDR3 DNA is kept, with 39 bases framed from the first base. Trimming costs V 2 bases and J 1 base, and their ends lie 5 bases apart. The method behind the library was 5' RACE. Sequencing was performed on an Illumina HiSeq 2500. The second PCR ran for roughly 7 to 12 cycles and used a J-beta primer mix along with a sample-barcoded 5' primer. A template-switch 5' adaptor carrying 12 random nucleotides introduced a unique molecular identifier onto each TCR beta cDNA molecule. At least 2.5 million CDR3-containing paired-end reads were obtained from each sample. First-strand cDNA synthesis was performed from all RNA using the Mint cDNA synthesis kit, with priming by a TRBC-specific oligonucleotide. Following uracil-DNA glycosylase treatment, a first 18-cycle PCR with universal primers M1SS and BC2_uni_R was performed on all cDNA. The study's own analysis went as follows. For normalization, 1 million high-quality reads, each with a distinct molecular identifier, were randomly selected from each sample. Instead of being binned into consensus sequences, reads that shared molecular identifiers were thrown out. MiTCR, with a Q25 quality threshold and the strictest error-elimination algorithm, was used for CDR3 identification, clonotype clustering and error correction. A nonparametric unseen species model with Euler transformation was used to estimate a lower bound on total TCR beta diversity. TCRdb reprocessing: public reads trimmed at Q25 with fastp, clones called with MiXCR, in-frame beta chains kept. CDR3 protein duplicates are merged, each entry listing the most common genes and DNA. In this record, the V and J calls reflect TCRdb's handling and not the investigators' own analysis. The sample contains 600,000 or so distinct CDR3 sequences, about 30% of them found a single time. The ten largest clones capture roughly 14% of the sample.

Sequenced sample: blood. The sequence was obtained from a woman of 80 years or more in good health. The rearranged chain carries TRBV2 and TRBJ1-1, with no confidently assigned D gene. The CDR3 has the sequence CASSERRNTEAFF. The nucleotide sequence reads as follows: TGTGCCAGCAGTGAAAGGCGGAACACTGAAGCTTTCTTT.